This T cell receptor (beta chain) was captured in a study of T cells in Graves' hyperthyroidism and ophthalmopathy. TCR beta CDR3 sequences were amplified from RNA transcripts. A first-round RT-PCR of the TCR CDR3 used the HTBI primer set. TCRdb passed the multiplex PCR reads through MiXCR, listing each CDR3 protein once. The table records about 500,000 distinct CDR3 sequences, over 15% of them present only once. Germline V gene lookup returns CDR1 SNHLY and CDR2 FYNNEI. The V gene end was trimmed by 6 bases and the J gene end by 10 bases; junction bases not matched to a gene: 18. The CDR3 totals 17 residues. Researchers barred patients who had uncontrolled infection, other autoimmune disease, pregnancy or lactation.

V is TRBV2 and J is TRBJ2-1; the match to TRBD1 covers 10 bases. The receptor comes from a woman between 18 and 30 years old with Graves' ophthalmopathy. What was sequenced was blood. This CDR3 reads CASSKGQGVSKAPEQFF. The CDR3 DNA sequence: TGTGCCAGCAGCAAAGGACAGGGGGTCTCAAAAGCTCCCGAGCAGTTCTTC. The complete variable domain, with remaining parts taken from reference TRBV2 and TRBJ2-1, reads EPEVTQTPSHQVTQMGQEVILRCVPISNHLYFYWYRQILGQKVEFLVSFYNNEISEKSEIFDDQFSVERPDGSNFTLKIRSTKLEDSAMYFCASSKGQGVSKAPEQFFGPGTRLTVL.